The sequence of this TCR beta chain was determined in a study of graft-versus-host responses after intestinal transplantation. Across the whole study: Anti-thymocyte globulin induction preceded around 3 years of tacrolimus and steroid maintenance in all recipients.

Produced via immunoSEQ multiplex PCR; TCRdb's table is partial and in-frame only. The sample records 85,000 to 100,000 clones, 85% to 95% being singletons. The CDR3 spans 16 residues. V was pared by 4 bases and J by 4 bases, with 7 bases of the junction left unmatched. Germline CDR1 and CDR2: SGHTS and YDEGEE. Study-wide points: Recipient marrow showed GvH clones, some seen first in ileum or blood.

Notes on this clone: Its antigen is unidentified.

V gene TRBV5-8 combines with J gene TRBJ2-3; 12 nucleotides agree with TRBD2. This specimen was unstimulated CD8+ T cells sorted from spleen or lymph node cells, taken before intestinal transplant. The clonotype was recovered from a human donor who received an intestinal transplant. For the CDR3, the DNA is TGTGCCAGCAGCCCCCTGACTAGCGGGGGATCAGATACGCAGTATTTT. Translated, it gives CASSPLTSGGSDTQYF.